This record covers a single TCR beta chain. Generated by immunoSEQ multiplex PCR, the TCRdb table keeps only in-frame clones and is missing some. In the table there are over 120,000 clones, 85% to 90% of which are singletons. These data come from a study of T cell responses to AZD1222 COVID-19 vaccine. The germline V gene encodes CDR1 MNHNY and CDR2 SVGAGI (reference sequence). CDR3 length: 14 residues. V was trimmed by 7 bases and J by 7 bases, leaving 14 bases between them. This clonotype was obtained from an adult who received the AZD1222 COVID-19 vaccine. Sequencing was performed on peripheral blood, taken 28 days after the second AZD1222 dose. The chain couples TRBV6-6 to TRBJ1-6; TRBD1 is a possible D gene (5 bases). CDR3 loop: CASISYGGNSPLHF. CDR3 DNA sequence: TGTGCCAGCATTAGTTACGGGGGAAATTCACCCCTCCACTTT.